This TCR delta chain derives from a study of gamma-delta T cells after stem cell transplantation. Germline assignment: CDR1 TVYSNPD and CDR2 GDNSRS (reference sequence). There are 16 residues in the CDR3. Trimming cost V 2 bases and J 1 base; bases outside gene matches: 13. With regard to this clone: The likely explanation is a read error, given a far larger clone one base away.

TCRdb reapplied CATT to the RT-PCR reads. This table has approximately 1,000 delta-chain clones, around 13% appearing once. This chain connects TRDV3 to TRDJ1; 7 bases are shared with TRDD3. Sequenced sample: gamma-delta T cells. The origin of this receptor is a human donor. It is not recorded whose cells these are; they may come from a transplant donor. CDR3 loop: CAFYTVGDWATDKLIF. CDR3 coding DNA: TGTGCCTTTTACACGGTGGGGGACTGGGCCACCGATAAACTCATCTTT.